This is a list of T cell receptor beta chains from one sample in a study of blood T cell repertoires in COVID-19. The method was immunoSEQ multiplex PCR; TCRdb's version includes in-frame clones alone and lacks a portion of them. This sample has about 86,000 clones, with just under 85% found just once. Sequenced material: peripheral blood. The receptors were sampled from a man between 50 and 59 years old with acute or convalescent COVID-19. The CDR3 runs from the conserved cysteine through the conserved F or W. A D gene is named only where the DNA matches it firmly. Clone sizes are given selectively: once, few, many, or a class where the clone is expanded.

TRBV18	TRBJ2-7	NA	NA	TGTGCCAGCAACCTACAGGTGAATTCCTACGAGCAGTACTTC	CASNLQVNSYEQYF
TRBV6-5	TRBJ1-1	NA	NA	TGTGCCAGCAGACCCCATGGGGCGGAAGCTTTCTTT	CASRPHGAEAFF
TRBV6-5	TRBJ2-7	NA	TRBD1	TGTGCCAGTAGGGACAGGGGGCCTTACGAGCAGTACTTC	CASRDRGPYEQYF
TRBV11-1	TRBJ2-1	once	TRBD2	TGTGCCAGCAGCTTGGGGACTAGATGGTCAGATGAGCAGTTCTTC	CASSLGTRWSDEQFF
TRBV11-2	TRBJ2-7	few	NA	TGTGCCAGCAGCTTAGGGGCAGACCTCTCCTACGAGCAGTACTTC	CASSLGADLSYEQYF
TRBV19	TRBJ1-4	NA	TRBD1	TGTGCCAGTGACCAAGGACAGGGCCAGGGGAAACTGTTTTTT	CASDQGQGQGKLFF
TRBV2	TRBJ1-2	NA	NA	TGTGCCAGCACCCCAGACTATGGCTACACCTTC	CASTPDYGYTF
TRBV19	TRBJ2-5	NA	TRBD1	TGTGCCAGTACCATGACAGGGACCCTACCAGAGACCCAGTACTTC	CASTMTGTLPETQYF
TRBV6-5	TRBJ1-1	NA	NA	TGTGCCAGCAGGGGAGGGACGGCTAACACTGAAGCTTTCTTT	CASRGGTANTEAFF
TRBV5-1	TRBJ2-6	NA	NA	TGCGCCAGCAGCCGAGGAGGGACAGCAACGTTTACAGCTGGGGCCAACGTCCTGACTTTC	CASSRGGTATFTAGANVLTF
TRBV7-2	TRBJ2-5	NA	NA	TGTGCCAGCAGCGCTTTGGGGGACTACCAAGAGACCCAGTACTTC	CASSALGDYQETQYF
TRBV7-8	TRBJ2-2	NA	TRBD2	TGTGCCAGCAGCTCCTCCGGGACTAGCGGGGGTTCGAGCGGGGAGCTGTTTTTT	CASSSSGTSGGSSGELFF
TRBV4-1	TRBJ1-2	once	NA	TGCGCCAGCAGCCAGGCCCTCCCTCGATTGGGCCATGGCTACACCTTC	CASSQALPRLGHGYTF
TRBV30	TRBJ1-4	NA	TRBD1	TGTGCCTGGAGTGTAACAGGGGGCCGGGAAAAACTGTTTTTT	CAWSVTGGREKLFF
TRBV30	TRBJ1-5	NA	NA	TGTGCCTGGAGTAAGGGGAGGGCGGGAAATCAGCCCCAGCATTTT	CAWSKGRAGNQPQHF
TRBV13	TRBJ1-2	NA	NA	TGTGCCAGCAGCTCCAACAGAGACTATGGCTACACCTTC	CASSSNRDYGYTF
TRBV6-1	TRBJ2-7	NA	TRBD2	TGTGCCAGCAGTGAACGGTCTAGCGGGAAAAACGAGCAGTACTTC	CASSERSSGKNEQYF
TRBV20-1	TRBJ1-1	NA	NA	TGCAGTGCCCCCCTTGTGGGTTCGGGGTTCTTT	CSAPLVGSGFF
TRBV27	TRBJ1-2	NA	NA	TGTGCCAGCAGTTTATGGGGTCCAGGGGCAGTTAACTATGGCTACACCTTC	CASSLWGPGAVNYGYTF
TRBV3-1/TRBV3-2	TRBJ2-2	NA	TRBD1	TGTGCCAGCAGCCCCCGGACAGGGCCAAACACCGGGGAGCTGTTTTTT	CASSPRTGPNTGELFF
TRBV6-5	TRBJ1-3	NA	TRBD1	TGTGCCAGCAGGTCCGGACAGGCCAACACCATATATTTT	CASRSGQANTIYF